Listed below are T cell receptor beta chains from one sample, sequenced in a study of read filtering for tumor transcriptome and immune sequencing. Using its own MiXCR run on the reads, TCRdb lists one record per CDR3 protein. The sample holds tens of thousands of distinct CDR3 sequences, roughly 14% seen once. Material for sequencing was a population of CD138-negative cells sorted from bone marrow. These receptors all stem from a donor aged 40 or older with multiple myeloma. The CDR3 runs from the conserved cysteine through the conserved F or W. The D gene is left open where the match is weak. For some rows the clone size is stated as once, few or many, or as a class when expanded; others skip it.

CDR3aa: CASSPPRTETDTQYF
CDR3nt: TGTGCCAGCTCACCACCGCGGACAGAGACAGATACGCAGTATTTT
abundance: many
j_gene: TRBJ2-3
v_gene: TRBV18
d_gene: NA

CDR3aa: CASSLAGDTNTGELFF
CDR3nt: TGTGCCAGCAGCTTAGCGGGGGACACAAACACCGGGGAGCTGTTTTTT
abundance: NA
j_gene: TRBJ2-2
v_gene: TRBV7-9
d_gene: NA

CDR3aa: CASSHGDQNTGELFF
CDR3nt: TGTGCCAGCAGCCACGGGGACCAGAACACCGGGGAGCTGTTTTTT
abundance: many
j_gene: TRBJ2-2
v_gene: TRBV5-4
d_gene: NA

CDR3aa: CSASRGMDTGELFF
CDR3nt: TGCAGTGCAAGTAGGGGGATGGACACCGGGGAGCTGTTTTTT
abundance: many
j_gene: TRBJ2-2
v_gene: TRBV20-1
d_gene: NA

CDR3aa: CASSSSSVGEQYF
CDR3nt: TGTGCCAGCAGCTCCTCGTCCGTGGGAGAGCAGTACTTC
abundance: many
j_gene: TRBJ2-7
v_gene: TRBV11-2
d_gene: NA

CDR3aa: CASSLYGSTDTQYF
CDR3nt: TGTGCCAGCAGTTTATACGGGAGTACGGATACGCAGTATTTT
abundance: many
j_gene: TRBJ2-3
v_gene: TRBV28
d_gene: NA

CDR3aa: CATSSQGAGNEQFF
CDR3nt: TGTGCCACCAGTAGCCAGGGGGCAGGGAATGAGCAGTTCTTC
abundance: many
j_gene: TRBJ2-1
v_gene: TRBV24-1
d_gene: TRBD1

CDR3aa: CASSFAGETQYF
CDR3nt: TGTGCCAGCAGTTTCGCGGGAGAGACCCAGTACTTC
abundance: many
j_gene: TRBJ2-5
v_gene: TRBV12-3/TRBV12-4
d_gene: NA

CDR3aa: CASSAGTANEKLFF
CDR3nt: TGTGCCAGCAGCGCAGGGACAGCCAATGAAAAACTGTTTTTT
abundance: many
j_gene: TRBJ1-4
v_gene: TRBV11-2
d_gene: TRBD1

CDR3aa: CSAQDDYEQYF
CDR3nt: TGCAGTGCTCAGGATGACTACGAGCAGTACTTC
abundance: many
j_gene: TRBJ2-7
v_gene: TRBV20-1
d_gene: NA

CDR3aa: CASSWTEGSYNEQFF
CDR3nt: TGTGCCAGCAGTTGGACAGAGGGCTCCTACAATGAGCAGTTCTTC
abundance: many
j_gene: TRBJ2-1
v_gene: TRBV28
d_gene: NA

CDR3aa: CAHSEGAESEQFF
CDR3nt: TGTGCCCACTCGGAGGGGGCGGAGAGTGAGCAGTTCTTC
abundance: many
j_gene: TRBJ2-1
v_gene: TRBV24-1
d_gene: NA

CDR3aa: CASSQADRGYSPLHF
CDR3nt: TGCGCCAGCAGCCAAGCGGACAGGGGTTATTCACCCCTCCACTTT
abundance: many
j_gene: TRBJ1-6
v_gene: TRBV4-1
d_gene: TRBD1

CDR3aa: CASSLNPQGWETQYF
CDR3nt: TGTGCCAGCAGTTTAAACCCCCAGGGGTGGGAGACCCAGTACTTC
abundance: many
j_gene: TRBJ2-5
v_gene: TRBV12-3/TRBV12-4
d_gene: NA

CDR3aa: CASSERTENQPQHF
CDR3nt: TGTGCCAGCAGTGAAAGGACAGAGAATCAGCCCCAGCATTTT
abundance: many
j_gene: TRBJ1-5
v_gene: TRBV2
d_gene: NA

CDR3aa: CSVPSSGRGYQETQYF
CDR3nt: TGCAGCGTGCCTTCCTCCGGCAGGGGGTACCAAGAGACCCAGTACTTC
abundance: many
j_gene: TRBJ2-5
v_gene: TRBV29-1
d_gene: TRBD1

CDR3aa: CASSGTAWITQPQLF
CDR3nt: TGTGCTAGCAGCGGGACGGCTTGGATCACTCAGCCCCAGCTTTTT
abundance: NA
j_gene: TRBJ1-5
v_gene: TRBV6-1
d_gene: NA

CDR3aa: CASSPRTGRFQETQYF
CDR3nt: TGTGCCAGCAGCCCCAGGACGGGGAGATTCCAAGAGACCCAGTACTTC
abundance: many
j_gene: TRBJ2-5
v_gene: TRBV3-1
d_gene: NA

CDR3aa: CASSRSGTAEETQYF
CDR3nt: TGTGCCAGCAGCCGAAGTGGGACAGCCGAAGAGACCCAGTACTTC
abundance: many
j_gene: TRBJ2-5
v_gene: TRBV12-3/TRBV12-4
d_gene: TRBD1

CDR3aa: CASSLEDGYNSPLHF
CDR3nt: TGTGCCAGCAGCTTAGAGGACGGCTATAATTCACCCCTCCACTTT
abundance: many
j_gene: TRBJ1-6
v_gene: TRBV11-2
d_gene: NA

CDR3aa: CSARGLAGAEQFF
CDR3nt: TGCAGTGCTAGGGGACTAGCGGGAGCTGAGCAGTTCTTC
abundance: many
j_gene: TRBJ2-1
v_gene: TRBV20-1
d_gene: TRBD2

CDR3aa: CASRAGQDTDTQYF
CDR3nt: TGCGCCAGCAGAGCAGGACAGGACACAGATACGCAGTATTTT
abundance: many
j_gene: TRBJ2-3
v_gene: TRBV10-1
d_gene: TRBD1

CDR3aa: CASSIPGLSFEQFF
CDR3nt: TGTGCCAGTAGTATACCGGGACTTTCATTCGAGCAGTTCTTC
abundance: many
j_gene: TRBJ2-1
v_gene: TRBV19
d_gene: NA

CDR3aa: CASSSSGTERADTQYF
CDR3nt: TGTGCCAGCAGCTCATCCGGGACCGAGAGGGCAGATACGCAGTATTTT
abundance: many
j_gene: TRBJ2-3
v_gene: TRBV7-2
d_gene: NA

CDR3aa: CASSQDFGHLMNTEAFF
CDR3nt: TGTGCCAGCAGCCAAGATTTCGGACACCTTATGAACACTGAAGCTTTCTTT
abundance: many
j_gene: TRBJ1-1
v_gene: TRBV3-1
d_gene: NA

CDR3aa: CASSAVPGSYQPQHF
CDR3nt: TGTGCCAGCAGTGCTGTTCCCGGCAGTTATCAGCCCCAGCATTTT
abundance: many
j_gene: TRBJ1-5
v_gene: TRBV6-1
d_gene: NA

CDR3aa: CASSLPNLGTEAFF
CDR3nt: TGTGCCAGCAGTTTACCAAACCTGGGCACTGAAGCTTTCTTT
abundance: few
j_gene: TRBJ1-1
v_gene: TRBV28
d_gene: NA

CDR3aa: CASSITGTIDEQYF
CDR3nt: TGTGCCAGCAGCATAACCGGGACTATTGACGAGCAGTACTTC
abundance: many
j_gene: TRBJ2-7
v_gene: TRBV4-2
d_gene: TRBD2

CDR3aa: CASALDSNYGYTF
CDR3nt: TGTGCCAGCGCCCTGGACAGCAACTATGGCTACACCTTC
abundance: few
j_gene: TRBJ1-2
v_gene: TRBV12-3/TRBV12-4
d_gene: NA

CDR3aa: CASSSLREGPYEQYF
CDR3nt: TGTGCCAGCAGCTCTCTCAGGGAGGGACCCTACGAGCAGTACTTC
abundance: many
j_gene: TRBJ2-7
v_gene: TRBV5-6
d_gene: TRBD2

CDR3aa: CASSIGGASGELFF
CDR3nt: TGTGCCAGTAGTATTGGCGGGGCATCCGGGGAGCTGTTTTTT
abundance: few
j_gene: TRBJ2-2
v_gene: TRBV19
d_gene: NA

CDR3aa: CTSSDGRATYTQYF
CDR3nt: TGTACCAGCAGTGACGGCAGGGCAACGTATACGCAGTATTTT
abundance: few
j_gene: TRBJ2-3
v_gene: TRBV2
d_gene: NA

CDR3aa: CASSQGIYEQYF
CDR3nt: TGTGCCAGCAGCCAGGGTATTTACGAGCAGTACTTC
abundance: many
j_gene: TRBJ2-7
v_gene: TRBV11-2
d_gene: NA

CDR3aa: CSVALQEGNQPQHF
CDR3nt: TGCAGCGTTGCTCTACAGGAGGGCAATCAGCCCCAGCATTTT
abundance: many
j_gene: TRBJ1-5
v_gene: TRBV29-1
d_gene: NA

CDR3aa: CASSLEVRAYEQYF
CDR3nt: TGTGCCAGCAGCTTAGAAGTGCGGGCCTACGAGCAGTACTTC
abundance: many
j_gene: TRBJ2-7
v_gene: TRBV7-2
d_gene: NA

CDR3aa: CASSGSGTLYNEQFF
CDR3nt: TGTGCCAGCAGTGGGTCCGGGACTCTGTACAATGAGCAGTTCTTC
abundance: many
j_gene: TRBJ2-1
v_gene: TRBV25-1
d_gene: NA

CDR3aa: CASSLGREASSRNEQFF
CDR3nt: TGTGCCAGCAGCTTAGGGCGGGAGGCCTCCTCTCGTAATGAGCAGTTCTTC
abundance: many
j_gene: TRBJ2-1
v_gene: TRBV5-6
d_gene: TRBD2

CDR3aa: CASSIQETQYF
CDR3nt: TGCGCCAGCAGCATTCAAGAGACCCAGTACTTC
abundance: many
j_gene: TRBJ2-5
v_gene: TRBV5-1
d_gene: NA

CDR3aa: CSVATSVPYEQYF
CDR3nt: TGCAGCGTTGCGACTAGCGTACCCTACGAGCAGTACTTC
abundance: many
j_gene: TRBJ2-7
v_gene: TRBV29-1
d_gene: TRBD2

CDR3aa: CASSASDRPYEQYF
CDR3nt: TGTGCCAGCAGTGCTTCCGACAGACCCTACGAGCAGTACTTC
abundance: many
j_gene: TRBJ2-7
v_gene: TRBV12-3/TRBV12-4
d_gene: NA

CDR3aa: CATSDFGDTQYF
CDR3nt: TGTGCCACCAGTGATTTTGGGGATACGCAGTATTTT
abundance: many
j_gene: TRBJ2-3
v_gene: TRBV24-1
d_gene: NA

CDR3aa: CASSQTHTGELFF
CDR3nt: TGTGCCAGCAGCCAAACTCACACCGGGGAGCTGTTTTTT
abundance: many
j_gene: TRBJ2-2
v_gene: TRBV3-1
d_gene: NA

CDR3aa: CSATLGPYNEQFF
CDR3nt: TGCAGTGCTACCCTAGGGCCCTACAATGAGCAGTTCTTC
abundance: many
j_gene: TRBJ2-1
v_gene: TRBV20-1
d_gene: NA

CDR3aa: CASSLLEGGSSYNEQFF
CDR3nt: TGTGCCAGCAGCTTACTTGAGGGGGGGAGCTCCTACAATGAGCAGTTCTTC
abundance: many
j_gene: TRBJ2-1
v_gene: TRBV7-8
d_gene: NA

CDR3aa: CAIRGSGGETNNEQFF
CDR3nt: TGTGCCATCAGGGGAAGTGGGGGAGAGACGAACAATGAGCAGTTCTTC
abundance: many
j_gene: TRBJ2-1
v_gene: TRBV10-3
d_gene: NA

CDR3aa: CASSFPGRSNANTGELFF
CDR3nt: TGTGCCAGCAGTTTCCCGGGCCGAAGTAACGCGAACACCGGGGAGCTGTTTTTT
abundance: many
j_gene: TRBJ2-2
v_gene: TRBV28
d_gene: NA

CDR3aa: CASSFGDRAYNEQFF
CDR3nt: TGTGCCAGCAGCTTTGGGGACAGGGCCTACAATGAGCAGTTCTTC
abundance: few
j_gene: TRBJ2-1
v_gene: TRBV5-6
d_gene: TRBD1

CDR3aa: CASSLAPGGVGPEAFF
CDR3nt: TGCGCCAGCAGCTTAGCCCCAGGGGGCGTCGGCCCTGAAGCTTTCTTT
abundance: many
j_gene: TRBJ1-1
v_gene: TRBV5-1
d_gene: TRBD1

CDR3aa: CASSLGPREGQYF
CDR3nt: TGTGCCAGCAGCCTCGGGCCCAGGGAGGGGCAGTACTTC
abundance: many
j_gene: TRBJ2-7
v_gene: TRBV11-2
d_gene: TRBD2

CDR3aa: CASTVSGPPYEQYF
CDR3nt: TGCGCCAGCACCGTTAGCGGCCCCCCCTACGAGCAGTACTTC
abundance: many
j_gene: TRBJ2-7
v_gene: TRBV5-1
d_gene: NA

CDR3aa: CASSWGQPGEQFF
CDR3nt: TGCGCCAGCAGCTGGGGGCAGCCTGGGGAGCAGTTCTTC
abundance: many
j_gene: TRBJ2-1
v_gene: TRBV5-1
d_gene: NA

CDR3aa: CASSLDWSDTEAFF
CDR3nt: TGTGCCAGCAGTCTCGACTGGAGTGACACTGAAGCTTTCTTT
abundance: many
j_gene: TRBJ1-1
v_gene: TRBV7-9
d_gene: NA

CDR3aa: CASSPLLLAGGNTGELFF
CDR3nt: TGTGCCAGCTCACCACTTCTACTAGCGGGAGGCAACACCGGGGAGCTGTTTTTT
abundance: many
j_gene: TRBJ2-2
v_gene: TRBV18
d_gene: TRBD2

CDR3aa: CASTETSAGTGELFF
CDR3nt: TGTGCCAGCACCGAGACTAGCGCGGGCACCGGGGAGCTGTTTTTT
abundance: many
j_gene: TRBJ2-2
v_gene: TRBV27
d_gene: TRBD2